The 2 T cell receptor beta chains reported below all come from one sample, sequenced in a study of human T cells and chemical hapten exposure. Time point described: pre-sensitization, week 0. Stated treatment: therapeutic diphenylcyclopropenone sensitization with weekly scalp DPC. TCRdb used MiXCR to reprocess the RACE reads, holding one entry per CDR3 protein. The table has about 70,000 distinct CDR3 sequences, roughly 11% seen once; the top ten hold 4.5% to 6.5%. The sequencing here drew on whole blood, taken in connection with sensitization to the hapten diphenylcyclopropenone (DPC). The receptors originated from a woman between 45 and 60 years old with alopecia areata. Some clones in this sample may be carry-over from other donors' samples.

On this clonotype itself: One junction end disagrees with the germline gene, perhaps due to a read error. The chain carries TRBV11-2 and TRBJ2-2; D is unresolved. Per the germline V gene, CDR1 is SGHAT and CDR2 is FQNNGV. The length of the CDR3 is 15 residues. The CDR3 coding sequence is TGTGCCTGCAGCCCCAGCCAGACGAACACCGGGGAGCTGTTTTTT. Translation: CACSPSQTNTGELFF.

This clonotype was detected ten times or more. The chain combines TRBV29-1 with TRBJ2-2; 10 nucleotides align to TRBD1. Germline CDR1 reads SQVTM; CDR2 reads ANQGSEA. The CDR3 consists of 15 residues. Trimming removed 4 bases from V and 5 bases from J; junction bases left unmatched: 7. In nucleotides, the CDR3 is TGCAGCGTTGGCCGACAGGGGGCCGGGACCGGGGAGCTGTTTTTT. It yields the protein CSVGRQGAGTGELFF.